Given below is one TCR beta chain in context. What it binds is not known. The data were taken from a study of blood T cells in healthy people across ages. Whole-study findings and limits: Possibly confounding the expanded clonotype changes was the fact that donor CMV status was unknown.

For the second PCR, which ran for about 7 to 12 cycles, a sample-barcoded 5' primer and a J-beta primer mix were used. MiXCR was run by TCRdb on the 5' RACE reads, yielding one entry per CDR3 protein. The table records around 1.5 million distinct CDR3 sequences, 55% to 75% of them present only once. There were healthy Caucasian individuals from Russia, aged 6 to 90, serving as donors. This clonotype originated in a man in his late teens or twenties in good health. Sequencing was done on a sample of blood.

The CDR3 DNA is TGTGCCAGCAGCCCCGACAGTGTAGGCGCCTACACCTTC. It codes for CASSPDSVGAYTF. The chain joins TRBV12-3 or TRBV12-4 to TRBJ1-2; D may be TRBD1 (5 bases). The CDR3 contains 13 residues. V gave up 6 bases and J gave up 10 bases, with 18 bases separating them.